A selection of T cell receptor beta chains follows, all from one sample in a study of Graves' ophthalmopathy and Graves' hyperthyroidism. TCRdb used MiXCR to reprocess the multiplex PCR reads, holding one entry per CDR3 protein. The table shows 400,000 to 500,000 distinct CDR3 sequences, with 20% to 25% occurring only once. Sequenced input: peripheral blood. These receptors were taken from a woman between 18 and 30 years old with stable Graves' hyperthyroidism. CDR3s leave out the opening cysteine and the closing phenylalanine or tryptophan.

J gene,V gene,CDR3 protein
TRBJ1-1,TRBV19,ASRTGLANTEAF
TRBJ1-6,TRBV14,ASSQRPRRNNSPLH
TRBJ1-2,TRBV6-1,ASSEAITGNYGYT
TRBJ2-5,TRBV6-5,ASSYSGTGVPETQY
TRBJ1-1,TRBV2,ASRGQTPMNTEAF
TRBJ1-1,TRBV19,ASSKGTGGRMNTEAF
TRBJ2-7,TRBV2,ASSIGIEQY
TRBJ1-6,TRBV30,AWSVGVRYNSPLH
TRBJ1-2,TRBV7-2,ASSQDPDSGYGYT
TRBJ2-5,TRBV6-1,ASKERGTGQETQY
TRBJ2-7,TRBV11-2,ASSLVIYEQY
TRBJ2-1,TRBV12-3/TRBV12-4,ASSFTSGAAYNEQF
TRBJ2-5,TRBV6-5,ASAGTFWGETQY
TRBJ2-7,TRBV20-1,SARDPLGFRYKQY
TRBJ2-4,TRBV7-9,ASSSNGGKNIKY
TRBJ2-5,TRBV11-2,ASSLNPSQGETQY
TRBJ1-2,TRBV6-1,ASTANYGYT
TRBJ2-7,TRBV25-1,ASSEAGDSYEQY
TRBJ2-2,TRBV12-3/TRBV12-4,ASSLVSGGNGELF
TRBJ2-2,TRBV18,ASSPPSGNTGELF
TRBJ1-2,TRBV24-1,ATSSSIDYGYT
TRBJ1-2,TRBV2,ASSQDRRGSGYT
TRBJ2-7,TRBV28,ASSSSPSLELYEQY